The 17 T cell receptor beta chains given below trace back to one sample, sequenced in a study of memory CD4+ T cells and cytomegalovirus serostatus. Single viable CD3+CD4+CD8-CD45RO+ cells were sorted as the memory CD4+ T cells. Generated by immunoSEQ multiplex PCR, the TCRdb table keeps only in-frame clones and is missing some. The table lists under 50,000 clones, approximately 78% of them singletons. The specimen sequenced was memory CD4+ T cells from blood. The receptors stem from an adult in good health and CMV-seronegative.

This clone has only one observation. V and J are TRBV19 and TRBJ2-1; D is possibly TRBD1 or TRBD2 (5 bases each). The germline V gene has CDR1 LNHDA and CDR2 SQIVND (reference sequence). Between the trimmed V and J ends, which lost 9 bases and 2 bases, there was a span of 17 bases. The CDR3 is 15 amino acids. The CDR3 DNA is TGTGCCAGCAGACCGGCCGGGACGCCCTACAATGAGCAGTTCTTC. This translates into CASRPAGTPYNEQFF.

The chain links TRBV4-3 to TRBJ2-4; maybe TRBD2 (6 bases). This CDR3 region has 15 residues. V was shortened by 1 base and J by 2 bases, with 9 bases between the two germline ends. CDR1 is LGHNA and CDR2 is YSLEER in the germline V gene. Here the CDR3 reads CASSQVGRTKNIQYF. CDR3 sequence (DNA): TGCGCCAGCAGCCAAGTGGGGAGGACCAAAAACATTCAGTACTTC.

This clone was counted between two and nine times. This chain joins TRBV7-2 and TRBJ2-5; 10 nucleotides agree with TRBD1. Germline CDR1 SGHTA, CDR2 FQGNSA. The CDR3 is made up of 13 amino acids. V shed 5 bases, J shed 5 bases, and the junction held 2 bases outside the gene matches. In nucleotides, the CDR3 is TGTGCCAGCAGCGTGGACAGGGGGGAGACCCAGTACTTC. This sequence encodes CASSVDRGETQYF.

The chain recombines TRBV5-1 with TRBJ2-1, with TRBD1 matching over 10 bases. The V gene end was trimmed by 4 bases and the J gene end by 4 bases; junction bases not matched to a gene: 2. The CDR3 spans 14 residues. The germline gives CDR1 SGHRS, CDR2 YFSETQ. CDR3 protein: CASSRTGGYNEQFF. The CDR3 nucleotides read TGCGCCAGCAGCCGGACAGGGGGGTACAATGAGCAGTTCTTC.

The chain has TRBV7-3 and TRBJ2-1; 7 bases match TRBD2. This CDR3 is built from 15 residues. Germline lookup yields CDR1 SGHTA and CDR2 FQGTGA. The V and J ends lost 1 base and 4 bases, in that order; junction bases with no gene match: 4. This chain's CDR3 is CASSLRLGGYNEQFF. The CDR3 DNA reads as TGTGCCAGCAGCTTAAGGCTGGGGGGGTACAATGAGCAGTTCTTC.

The rearrangement links TRBV18 to TRBJ2-2, with D perhaps matching TRBD2 (6 bases). Germline values: CDR1 KGHSH, CDR2 LQKENI. Trimming cost V 6 bases and J 3 bases, with 11 bases left between them. CDR3 size: 14 residues. The CDR3 reads CASSTGLYTGELFF. The CDR3 DNA sequence: TGTGCCAGCTCGACGGGACTCTACACCGGGGAGCTGTTTTTT.

The rearrangement uses TRBV28 and TRBJ1-5; D perhaps matches TRBD1 (5 bases). The CDR3 covers 14 residues. The germline gives CDR1 MDHEN, CDR2 SYDVKM. The V and J ends lost 3 bases and 8 bases respectively, with 14 bases between them. Here the CDR3 DNA reads TGTGCCAGCAGTTTGGGGGGGGGTCGAGAGCCCCAGCATTTT. Protein: CASSLGGGREPQHF. The full variable domain, rest sourced from reference TRBV28 and TRBJ1-5, is DVKVTQSSRYLVKRTGEKVFLECVQDMDHENMFWYRQDPGLGLRLIYFSYDVKMKEKGDIPEGYSVSREKKERFSLILESASTNQTSMYLCASSLGGGREPQHFGDGTRLSIL.

The chain links TRBV2 to TRBJ2-3; D may be TRBD1 or TRBD2 (5 bases each). Germline V gene data show CDR1 as SNHLY and CDR2 as FYNNEI. V lost 4 bases, J lost 7 bases, and 18 bases lay in between. The CDR3 loop spans 15 amino acids. Here the CDR3 reads CASSVEARMGHTQYF. For the CDR3, the DNA is TGTGCCAGCAGTGTTGAGGCTAGAATGGGACATACGCAGTATTTT. The full variable domain, its missing parts supplied by reference TRBV2 and TRBJ2-3, is EPEVTQTPSHQVTQMGQEVILRCVPISNHLYFYWYRQILGQKVEFLVSFYNNEISEKSEIFDDQFSVERPDGSNFTLKIRSTKLEDSAMYFCASSVEARMGHTQYFGPGTRLTVL.

The V gene is TRBV7-3, the J gene TRBJ2-2; the match to TRBD2 covers 13 bases. The CDR3 spans 21 residues. J lost 4 bases, V lost 5 bases, and 19 bases had no gene match. Germline CDR1 SGHTA, CDR2 FQGTGA. CDR3: CASSNDPGLAGTLRGTGELFF. CDR3 DNA: TGTGCCAGCAGCAACGATCCGGGACTAGCGGGGACCCTACGTGGCACCGGGGAGCTGTTTTTT.

The rearrangement joins TRBV28 to TRBJ2-5; D not resolved. V lost 6 bases, J lost 5 bases, and 22 bases lay in between. CDR1 and CDR2 from the germline V gene are MDHEN and SYDVKM. This CDR3 is 16 amino acids long. CDR3 sequence (DNA): TGTGCCAGCAGCTTTTCTAGAGGATCCCTTGGTGAGACCCAGTACTTC. This codes for CASSFSRGSLGETQYF.

The chain couples TRBV28 to TRBJ2-7; D gene unclear. Trimming removed 6 bases from V and 0 bases from J, with 27 bases in between. Germline CDR1 is MDHEN and CDR2 is SYDVKM. The CDR3 is made up of 19 amino acids. The CDR3 here is CASRPQVGRRGKSSYEQYF. CDR3 bases: TGTGCCAGCAGGCCCCAAGTAGGACGGAGAGGAAAAAGCTCCTACGAGCAGTACTTC.

J is TRBJ1-1 and V is TRBV6-1; D is possibly TRBD1 (6 bases). The CDR3 is 13 amino acids. The germline V and J ends were trimmed by 11 bases and 5 bases, with 18 bases remaining between them. Germline V CDR1 and CDR2: MNHNS, SASEGT. Written as DNA, the CDR3 is TGTGCCGCCCAGGGGTCGATGGGTACTGAAGCTTTCTTT. Translated, it gives CAAQGSMGTEAFF.

This clone ranks as medium-sized. This chain connects TRBV7-8 to TRBJ1-5; no clear D gene. The germline gives CDR1 SGHVS, CDR2 FQNEAQ. This CDR3 is 16 amino acids long. The V gene lost 5 bases and the J gene lost 5 bases, with 19 bases spanning the gap. CDR3: CASSLHGVGGDQPQHF. The CDR3 bases are TGTGCCAGCAGCCTCCACGGGGTGGGCGGGGATCAGCCCCAGCATTTT.

The CDR3 DNA reads as TGTGCCTGGAGCCACCATCGGAGCTCTGGAAACACCATATATTTT. Protein sequence: CAWSHHRSSGNTIYF. V is TRBV30 and J is TRBJ1-3; D is uncertain. CDR3 length: 15 amino acids. Deletions cut 3 bases from V and 0 bases from J, with 12 bases between. Germline V lookup: CDR1 GTSNPN, CDR2 SVGIG (reference sequence).

This clone was observed once. The CDR3 loop is CASSDVTISYGYTF. The CDR3 DNA follows: TGTGCCAGCAGTGATGTGACTATCAGCTATGGCTACACCTTC. The chain employs TRBV2 and TRBJ1-2; D not resolved. The CDR3 is 14 amino acids. Looked up from germline, CDR1 is SNHLY and CDR2 is FYNNEI. Trimming pared 3 bases from V and 4 bases from J, leaving 12 bases between.

The chain couples TRBV7-2 to TRBJ1-4; tentatively, D is TRBD1 (6 bases). Trimming removed 1 base at V and 8 bases at J, with 14 bases between. CDR3 size: 15 residues. From germline, CDR1 is SGHTA and CDR2 FQGNSA. The CDR3 loop is CASSLVGGRVEKLFF. CDR3 coding DNA: TGTGCCAGCAGCTTAGTAGGGGGTAGGGTCGAAAAACTGTTTTTT.

The rearrangement uses TRBV4-3 and TRBJ1-2; no firm D call. Per the germline V gene, CDR1 is LGHNA and CDR2 is YSLEER. V was clipped by 0 bases and J by 14 bases, with 10 bases between them. This CDR3 region has 11 residues. CDR3 DNA sequence: TGCGCCAGCAGCCAAGAATCGGCCCTTACCTTC. This encodes CASSQESALTF.